Listed here is a single T cell receptor (beta chain). The data stem from a study of PD-L1 blockade in urothelial cancer. Whole-study context: Bladder-origin urothelial cancer in males described about 90% of the 29 patients. Researchers found blood samples held a median of 141,255 T cells.

The CDR3 extends over 17 amino acids. V trimming: 2 bases; J trimming: 0 bases; junction bases outside the gene matches: 7. CDR1 and CDR2 (germline): LGHNA, YNFKEQ. The assay was immunoSEQ multiplex PCR, and TCRdb's table has in-frame clones only and misses some. The sample lists approximately 120,000 clones, 86% occurring once. Time point described: peripheral blood 6 weeks after treatment start. V and J are TRBV4-2 and TRBJ2-3, with 8 positions matching TRBD2. The receptor was derived from a man in his forties or fifties with urothelial cancer. The sequencing here drew on PBMCs, taken around atezolizumab (anti-PD-L1) treatment. The CDR3 bases are TGTGCCAGCAGCCAACTCGCGAGCGGGAGTAGCACAGATACGCAGTATTTT. Its protein product is CASSQLASGSSTDTQYF.